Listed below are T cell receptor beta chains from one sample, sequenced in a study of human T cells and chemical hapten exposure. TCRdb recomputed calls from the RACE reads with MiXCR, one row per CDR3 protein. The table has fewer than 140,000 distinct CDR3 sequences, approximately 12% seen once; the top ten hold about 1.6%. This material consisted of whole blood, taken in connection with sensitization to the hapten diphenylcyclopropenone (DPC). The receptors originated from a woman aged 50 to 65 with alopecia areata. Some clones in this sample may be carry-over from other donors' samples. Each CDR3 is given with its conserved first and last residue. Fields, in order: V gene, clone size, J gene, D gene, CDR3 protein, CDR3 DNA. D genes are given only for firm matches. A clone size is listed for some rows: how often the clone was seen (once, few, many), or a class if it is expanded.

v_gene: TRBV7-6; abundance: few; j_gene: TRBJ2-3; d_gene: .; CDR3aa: CASSLAISHSLVTDTQYF; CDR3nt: TGTGCCAGCAGCTTAGCGATTTCTCATAGTCTGGTCACAGATACGCAGTATTTT
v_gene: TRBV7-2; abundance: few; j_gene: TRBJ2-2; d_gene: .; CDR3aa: CASSRQGSRAGELFF; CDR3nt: TGTGCCAGCAGCCGACAAGGATCCAGGGCCGGGGAGCTGTTTTTT
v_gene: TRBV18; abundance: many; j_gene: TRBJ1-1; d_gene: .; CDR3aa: CASSLGGLNTEAFF; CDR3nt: TGTGCCAGCTCCCTAGGCGGGCTGAACACTGAAGCTTTCTTT
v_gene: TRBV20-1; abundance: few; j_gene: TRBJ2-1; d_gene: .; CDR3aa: CSATISGPEQFF; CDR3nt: TGCAGTGCTACTATCTCTGGACCCGAGCAGTTCTTC
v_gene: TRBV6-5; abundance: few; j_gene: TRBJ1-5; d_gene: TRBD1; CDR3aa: CASSRRTGGNQPQHF; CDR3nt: TGTGCCAGCAGCAGGCGGACAGGGGGCAATCAGCCCCAGCATTTT
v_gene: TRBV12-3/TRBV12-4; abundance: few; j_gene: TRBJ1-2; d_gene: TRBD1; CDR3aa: CASSFRTGGAYGYTF; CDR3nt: TGTGCCAGCAGTTTCCGGACAGGGGGCGCATATGGCTACACCTTC
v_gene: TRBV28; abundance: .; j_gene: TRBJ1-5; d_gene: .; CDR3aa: CASSSSIEPQHF; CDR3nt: TGTGCCAGCAGTTCCTCCATTGAACCCCAGCATTTT
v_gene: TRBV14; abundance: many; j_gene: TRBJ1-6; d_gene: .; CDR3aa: CASSLQGSSPLHF; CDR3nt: TGTGCCAGCAGCCTGCAGGGGTCCTCACCCCTCCACTTT
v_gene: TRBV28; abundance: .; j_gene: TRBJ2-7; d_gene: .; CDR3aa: CASSPGAPYEQYF; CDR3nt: TGTGCCAGCAGCCCGGGGGCCCCCTACGAGCAGTACTTC
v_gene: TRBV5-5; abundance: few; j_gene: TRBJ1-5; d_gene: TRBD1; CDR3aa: CATSAGTGGQPQHF; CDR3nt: TGTGCCACATCGGCCGGGACAGGGGGTCAGCCCCAGCATTTT
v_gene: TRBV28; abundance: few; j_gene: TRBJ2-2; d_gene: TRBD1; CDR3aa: CATDRVHTGELFF; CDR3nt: TGTGCCACAGACAGGGTTCACACCGGGGAGCTGTTTTTT
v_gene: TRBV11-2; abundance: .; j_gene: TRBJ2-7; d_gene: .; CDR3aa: CASSPGLALSYEQYF; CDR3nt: TGTGCCAGCAGCCCTGGGCTAGCGCTCTCCTACGAGCAGTACTTC
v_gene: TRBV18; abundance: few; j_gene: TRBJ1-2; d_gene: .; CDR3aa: CASSPLDSRYGYTF; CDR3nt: TGTGCCAGCTCACCACTGGACAGTCGCTATGGCTACACCTTC
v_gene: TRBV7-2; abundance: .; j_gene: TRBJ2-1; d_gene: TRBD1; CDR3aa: CASRRATGTGGYNEQFF; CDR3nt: TGTGCCAGCAGACGGGCTACCGGGACAGGGGGTTACAATGAGCAGTTCTTC
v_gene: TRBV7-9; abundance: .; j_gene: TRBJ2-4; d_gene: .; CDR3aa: CASSYLDTPNIQYF; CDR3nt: TGTGCCAGCAGCTATCTGGACACGCCAAACATTCAGTACTTC
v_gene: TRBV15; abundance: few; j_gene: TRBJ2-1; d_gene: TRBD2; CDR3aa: CATNPRAGGHNNEQFF; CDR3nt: TGTGCCACCAATCCCAGAGCGGGGGGCCACAACAATGAGCAGTTCTTC
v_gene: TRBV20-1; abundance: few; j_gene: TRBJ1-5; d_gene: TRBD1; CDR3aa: CSAPRGLGNQPQHF; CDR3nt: TGCAGTGCTCCGAGGGGGCTTGGCAATCAGCCCCAGCATTTT
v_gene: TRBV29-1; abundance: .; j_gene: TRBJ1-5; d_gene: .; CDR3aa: CSVAQDGNQPQHF; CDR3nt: TGCAGCGTTGCGCAGGACGGCAATCAGCCCCAGCATTTT
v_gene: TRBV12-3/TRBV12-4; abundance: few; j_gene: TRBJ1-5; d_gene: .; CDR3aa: CASRPTTAQSNQPQHF; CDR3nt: TGTGCCAGCAGGCCCACGACGGCGCAGAGCAATCAGCCCCAGCATTTT
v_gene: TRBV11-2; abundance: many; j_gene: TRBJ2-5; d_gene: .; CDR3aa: CASTRRGDLSQETQYF; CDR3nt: TGTGCCAGCACCCGCCGAGGGGACCTCAGTCAAGAGACCCAGTACTTC
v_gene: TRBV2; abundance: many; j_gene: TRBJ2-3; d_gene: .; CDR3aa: CASTSPLVTDTQYF; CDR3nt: TGTGCCAGCACCTCACCGCTTGTCACAGATACGCAGTATTTT
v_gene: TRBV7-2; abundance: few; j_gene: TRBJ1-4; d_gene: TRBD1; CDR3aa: CASSRQGKYEKLFF; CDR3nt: TGTGCCAGCAGCCGACAGGGGAAGTATGAAAAACTGTTTTTT
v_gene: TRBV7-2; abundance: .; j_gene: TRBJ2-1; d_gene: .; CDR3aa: CASSSEPYNEQFF; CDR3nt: TGTGCCAGCAGCTCGGAACCTTACAATGAGCAGTTCTTC
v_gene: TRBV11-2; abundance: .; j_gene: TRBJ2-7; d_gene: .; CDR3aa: CASSLRNSVNEQYF; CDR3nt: TGTGCCAGCAGCCTCCGGAACTCTGTCAACGAGCAGTACTTC
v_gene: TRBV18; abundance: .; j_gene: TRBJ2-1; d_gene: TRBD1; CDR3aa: CASSPPSRQGGDEQFF; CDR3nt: TGTGCCAGCTCACCACCTAGCAGACAGGGGGGCGATGAGCAGTTCTTC
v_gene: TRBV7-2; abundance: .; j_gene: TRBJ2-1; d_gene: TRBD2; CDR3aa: CASSLAQRGIHEQFF; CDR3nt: TGTGCCAGCAGCTTAGCGCAGCGGGGGATCCATGAGCAGTTCTTC
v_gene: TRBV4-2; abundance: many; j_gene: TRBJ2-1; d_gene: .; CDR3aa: CASSQISASSSYNEQFF; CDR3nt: TGTGCCAGCAGCCAAATCAGTGCGTCCAGCTCCTACAATGAGCAGTTCTTC
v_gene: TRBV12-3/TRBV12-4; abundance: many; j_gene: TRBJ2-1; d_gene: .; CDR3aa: CASSLGRGDEQFF; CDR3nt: TGTGCCAGCAGTTTAGGCAGGGGGGATGAGCAGTTCTTC
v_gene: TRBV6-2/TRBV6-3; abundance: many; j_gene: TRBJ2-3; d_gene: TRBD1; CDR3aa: CASCPYRGQADTQYF; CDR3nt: TGTGCCAGCTGCCCTTACAGGGGGCAGGCAGATACGCAGTATTTT
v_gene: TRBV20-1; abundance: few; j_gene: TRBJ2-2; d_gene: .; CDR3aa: CSARPLGGMAGELFF; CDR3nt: TGCAGTGCTAGACCCTTAGGTGGGATGGCCGGGGAGCTGTTTTTT
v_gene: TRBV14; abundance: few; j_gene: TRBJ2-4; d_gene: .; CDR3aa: CASSQDSGVWTSQYF; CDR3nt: TGTGCCAGCAGCCAAGATTCGGGGGTATGGACCTCGCAGTACTTC
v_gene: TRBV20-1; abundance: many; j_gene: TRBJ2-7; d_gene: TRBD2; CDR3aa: CSALLSSGLPYEQYF; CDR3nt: TGCAGTGCCCTGCTCTCTAGCGGACTCCCCTACGAGCAGTACTTC
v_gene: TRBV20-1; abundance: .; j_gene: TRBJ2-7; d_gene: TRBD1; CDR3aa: CSARGDRVPYEQYF; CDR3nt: TGCAGTGCTAGAGGCGACAGGGTACCCTACGAGCAGTACTTC
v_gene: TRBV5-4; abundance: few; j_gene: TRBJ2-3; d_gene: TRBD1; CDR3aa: CASSLRTGSTDTQYF; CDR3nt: TGTGCCAGCAGCTTGAGGACAGGGAGCACAGATACGCAGTATTTT
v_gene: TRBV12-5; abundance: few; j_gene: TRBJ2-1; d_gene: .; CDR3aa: CASGFGDGNNEQFF; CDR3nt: TGTGCTAGTGGTTTTGGGGACGGAAACAATGAGCAGTTCTTC
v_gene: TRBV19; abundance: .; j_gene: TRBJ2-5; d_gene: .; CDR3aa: CASSIGSKETQYF; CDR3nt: TGTGCCAGTAGTATCGGGAGCAAAGAGACCCAGTACTTC
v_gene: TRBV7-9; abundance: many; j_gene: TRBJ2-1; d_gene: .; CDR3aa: CASSPPNPGAAEQFF; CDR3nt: TGTGCCAGCAGCCCACCCAACCCGGGGGCGGCTGAGCAGTTCTTC